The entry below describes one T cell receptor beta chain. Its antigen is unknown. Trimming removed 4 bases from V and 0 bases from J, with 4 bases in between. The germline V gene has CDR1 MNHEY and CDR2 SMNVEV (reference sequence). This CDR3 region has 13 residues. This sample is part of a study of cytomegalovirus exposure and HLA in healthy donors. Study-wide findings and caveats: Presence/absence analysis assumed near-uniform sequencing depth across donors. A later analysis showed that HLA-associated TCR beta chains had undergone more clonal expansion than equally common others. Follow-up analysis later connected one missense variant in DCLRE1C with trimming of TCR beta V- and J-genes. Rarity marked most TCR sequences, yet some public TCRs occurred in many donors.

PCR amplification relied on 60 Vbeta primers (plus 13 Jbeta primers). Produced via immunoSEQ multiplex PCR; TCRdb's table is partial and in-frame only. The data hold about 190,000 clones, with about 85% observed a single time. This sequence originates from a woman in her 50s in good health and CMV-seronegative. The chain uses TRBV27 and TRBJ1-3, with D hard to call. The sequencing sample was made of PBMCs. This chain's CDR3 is CASSSSSGNTIYF. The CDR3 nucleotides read TGTGCCAGCAGTTCCTCCTCTGGAAACACCATATATTTT.